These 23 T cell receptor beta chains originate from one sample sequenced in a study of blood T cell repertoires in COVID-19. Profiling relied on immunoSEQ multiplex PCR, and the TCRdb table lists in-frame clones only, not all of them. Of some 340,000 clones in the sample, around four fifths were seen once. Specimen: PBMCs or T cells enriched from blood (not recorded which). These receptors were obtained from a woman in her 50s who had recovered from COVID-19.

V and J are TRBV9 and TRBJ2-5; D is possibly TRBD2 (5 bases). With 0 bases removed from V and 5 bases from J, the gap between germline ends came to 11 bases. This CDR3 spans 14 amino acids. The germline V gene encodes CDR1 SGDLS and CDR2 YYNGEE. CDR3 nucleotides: TGTGCCAGCAGCGTAGCGCTAGCAGGCGAGACCCAGTACTTC. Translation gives CASSVALAGETQYF.

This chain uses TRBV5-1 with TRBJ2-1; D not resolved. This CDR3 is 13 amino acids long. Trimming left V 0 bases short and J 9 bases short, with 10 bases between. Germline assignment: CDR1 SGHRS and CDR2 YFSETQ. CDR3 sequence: CASSLDRPGEQFF. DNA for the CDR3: TGCGCCAGCAGCTTGGATCGTCCCGGTGAGCAGTTCTTC. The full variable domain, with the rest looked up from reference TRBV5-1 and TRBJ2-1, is KAGVTQTPRYLIKTRGQQVTLSCSPISGHRSVSWYQQTPGQGLQFLFEYFSETQRNKGNFPGRFSGRQFSNSRSEMNVSTLELGDSALYLCASSLDRPGEQFFGPGTRLTVL.

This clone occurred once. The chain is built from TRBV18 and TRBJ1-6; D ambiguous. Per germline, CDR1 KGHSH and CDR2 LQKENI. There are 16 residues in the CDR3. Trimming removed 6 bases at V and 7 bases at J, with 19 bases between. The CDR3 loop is CASSPFAQNTNSPLHF. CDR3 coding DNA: TGTGCCAGCTCCCCCTTCGCACAGAACACAAATTCACCCCTCCACTTT. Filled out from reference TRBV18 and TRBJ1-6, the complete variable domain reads NAGVMQNPRHLVRRRGQEARLRCSPMKGHSHVYWYRQLPEEGLKFMVYLQKENIIDESGMPKERFSAEFPKEGPSILRIQQVVRGDSAAYFCASSPFAQNTNSPLHFGNGTRLTVT.

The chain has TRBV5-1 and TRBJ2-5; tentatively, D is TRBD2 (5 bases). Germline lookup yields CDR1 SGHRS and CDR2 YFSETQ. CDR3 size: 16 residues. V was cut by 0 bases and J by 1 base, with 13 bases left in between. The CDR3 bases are TGCGCCAGCAGCTTGGCTTTGCGGGCGCGCCAAGAGACCCAGTACTTC. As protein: CASSLALRARQETQYF. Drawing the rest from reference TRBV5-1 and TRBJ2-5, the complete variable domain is KAGVTQTPRYLIKTRGQQVTLSCSPISGHRSVSWYQQTPGQGLQFLFEYFSETQRNKGNFPGRFSGRQFSNSRSEMNVSTLELGDSALYLCASSLALRARQETQYFGPGTRLLVL.

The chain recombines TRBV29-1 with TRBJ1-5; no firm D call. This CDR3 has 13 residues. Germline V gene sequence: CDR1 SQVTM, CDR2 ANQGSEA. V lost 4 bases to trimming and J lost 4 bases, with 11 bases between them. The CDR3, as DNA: TGCAGCGTTGGGTCAGGAAGAAATCAGCCCCAGCATTTT. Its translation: CSVGSGRNQPQHF.

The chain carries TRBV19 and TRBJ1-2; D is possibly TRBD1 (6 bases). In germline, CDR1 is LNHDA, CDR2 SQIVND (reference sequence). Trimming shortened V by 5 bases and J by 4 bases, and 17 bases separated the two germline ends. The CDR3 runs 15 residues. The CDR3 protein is CASSSQSTGSYGYTF. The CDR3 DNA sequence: TGTGCCAGTAGTTCCCAGTCGACAGGTTCCTATGGCTACACCTTC.

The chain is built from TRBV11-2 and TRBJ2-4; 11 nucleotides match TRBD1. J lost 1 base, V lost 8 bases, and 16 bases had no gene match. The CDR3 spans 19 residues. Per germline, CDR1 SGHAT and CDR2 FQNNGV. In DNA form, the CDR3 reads TGTGCCAGCGAGGGGTCCCCCGGACAGGGGGCGCGGGCCAAAAACATTCAGTACTTC. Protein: CASEGSPGQGARAKNIQYF.

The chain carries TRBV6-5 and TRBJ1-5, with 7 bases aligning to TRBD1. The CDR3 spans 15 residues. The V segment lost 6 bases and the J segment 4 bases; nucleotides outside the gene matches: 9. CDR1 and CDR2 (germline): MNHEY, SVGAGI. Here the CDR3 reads CASRSPGQINQPQHF. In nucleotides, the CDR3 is TGTGCCAGCAGATCCCCGGGACAGATTAATCAGCCCCAGCATTTT.

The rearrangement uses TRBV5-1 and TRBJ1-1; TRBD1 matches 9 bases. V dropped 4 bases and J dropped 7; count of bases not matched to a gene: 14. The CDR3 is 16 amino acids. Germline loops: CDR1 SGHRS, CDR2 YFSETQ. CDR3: CASSLDRGSRVGEAFF. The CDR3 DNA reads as TGCGCCAGCAGCCTGGACAGGGGAAGTAGGGTTGGTGAAGCTTTCTTT.

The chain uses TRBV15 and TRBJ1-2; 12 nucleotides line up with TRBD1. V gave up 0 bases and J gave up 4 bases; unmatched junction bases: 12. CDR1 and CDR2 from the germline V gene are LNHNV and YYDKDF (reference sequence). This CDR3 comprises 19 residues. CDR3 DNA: TGTGCCACCAGCAGAGATCCGGGACAGGGGGCTGCGGGGACCTATGGCTACACCTTC. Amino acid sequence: CATSRDPGQGAAGTYGYTF.

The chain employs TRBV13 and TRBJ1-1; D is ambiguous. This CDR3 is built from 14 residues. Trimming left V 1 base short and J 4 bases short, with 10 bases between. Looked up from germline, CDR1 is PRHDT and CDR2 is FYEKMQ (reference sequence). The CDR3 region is CASSLDLFITEAFF. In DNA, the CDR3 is TGTGCCAGCAGCTTAGATTTATTTATCACTGAAGCTTTCTTT.

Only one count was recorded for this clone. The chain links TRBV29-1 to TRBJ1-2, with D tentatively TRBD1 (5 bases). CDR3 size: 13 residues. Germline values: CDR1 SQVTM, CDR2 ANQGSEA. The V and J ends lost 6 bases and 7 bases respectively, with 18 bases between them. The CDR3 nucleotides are TGCAGCGTCCCGCGACGGGGGAGCGGTGGCTACACCTTC. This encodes CSVPRRGSGGYTF.

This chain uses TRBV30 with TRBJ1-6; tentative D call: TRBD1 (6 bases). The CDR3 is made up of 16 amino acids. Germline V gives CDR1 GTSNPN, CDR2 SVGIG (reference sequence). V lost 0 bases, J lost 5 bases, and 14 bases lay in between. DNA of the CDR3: TGTGCCTGGAGTGTAATGGGGGCGCGGAATAATTCACCCCTCCACTTT. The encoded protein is CAWSVMGARNNSPLHF.

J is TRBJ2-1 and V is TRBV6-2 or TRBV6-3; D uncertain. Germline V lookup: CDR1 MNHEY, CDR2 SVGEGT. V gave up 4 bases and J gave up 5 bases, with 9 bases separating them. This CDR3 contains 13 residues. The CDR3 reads CASSSRANNEQFF. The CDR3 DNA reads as TGTGCCAGCAGTTCTAGAGCGAACAATGAGCAGTTCTTC.

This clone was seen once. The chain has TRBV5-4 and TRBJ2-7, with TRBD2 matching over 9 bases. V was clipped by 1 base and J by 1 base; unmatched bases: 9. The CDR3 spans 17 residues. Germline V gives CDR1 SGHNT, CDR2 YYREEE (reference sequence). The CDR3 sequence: CASSLWFGGRGSYEQYF. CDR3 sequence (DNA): TGTGCCAGCAGCTTGTGGTTTGGCGGGAGGGGATCCTACGAGCAGTACTTC.

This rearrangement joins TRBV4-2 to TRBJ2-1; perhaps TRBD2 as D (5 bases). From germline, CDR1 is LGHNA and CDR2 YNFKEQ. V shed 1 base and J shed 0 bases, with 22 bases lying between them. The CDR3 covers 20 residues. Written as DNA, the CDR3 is TGTGCCAGCAGCCAAGTCCTAGGCAGCGGAACTTTAAGCTCCTACAATGAGCAGTTCTTC. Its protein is CASSQVLGSGTLSSYNEQFF.

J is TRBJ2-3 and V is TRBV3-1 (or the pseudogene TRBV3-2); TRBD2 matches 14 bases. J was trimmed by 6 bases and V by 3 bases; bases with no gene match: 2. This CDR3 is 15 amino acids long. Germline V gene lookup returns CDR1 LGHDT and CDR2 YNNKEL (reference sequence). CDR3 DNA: TGTGCCAGCAGCCACTGGACTAGCGGGGGGGATACGCAGTATTTT. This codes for CASSHWTSGGDTQYF.

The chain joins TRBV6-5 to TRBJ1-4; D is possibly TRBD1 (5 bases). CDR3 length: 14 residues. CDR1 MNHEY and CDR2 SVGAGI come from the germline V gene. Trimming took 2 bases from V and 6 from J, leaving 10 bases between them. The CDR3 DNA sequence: TGTGCCAGCAGTTACGACAGAATGGATGAAAAACTGTTTTTT. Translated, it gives CASSYDRMDEKLFF.

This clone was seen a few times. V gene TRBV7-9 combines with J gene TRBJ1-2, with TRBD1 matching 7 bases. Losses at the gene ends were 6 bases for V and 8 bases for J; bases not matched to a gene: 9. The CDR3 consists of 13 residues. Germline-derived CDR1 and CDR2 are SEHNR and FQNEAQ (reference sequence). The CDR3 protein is CASSPEEGAGYTF. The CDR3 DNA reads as TGTGCCAGCAGTCCCGAGGAGGGGGCCGGCTACACCTTC.

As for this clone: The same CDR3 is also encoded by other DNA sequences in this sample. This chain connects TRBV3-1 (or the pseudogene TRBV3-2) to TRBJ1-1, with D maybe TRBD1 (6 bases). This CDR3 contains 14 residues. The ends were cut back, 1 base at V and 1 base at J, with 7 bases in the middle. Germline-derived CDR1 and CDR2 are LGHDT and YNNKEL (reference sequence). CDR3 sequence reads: CASSQAQGNTEAFF. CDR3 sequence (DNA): TGTGCCAGCAGCCAAGCACAGGGGAACACTGAAGCTTTCTTT.

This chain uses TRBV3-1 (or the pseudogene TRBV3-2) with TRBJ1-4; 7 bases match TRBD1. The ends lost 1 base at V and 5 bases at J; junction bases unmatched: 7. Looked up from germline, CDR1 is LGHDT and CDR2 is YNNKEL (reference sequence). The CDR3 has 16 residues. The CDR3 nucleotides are TGTGCCAGCAGCCAAGTCCGGACAGGTGGGAATGAAAAACTGTTTTTT. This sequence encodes CASSQVRTGGNEKLFF.

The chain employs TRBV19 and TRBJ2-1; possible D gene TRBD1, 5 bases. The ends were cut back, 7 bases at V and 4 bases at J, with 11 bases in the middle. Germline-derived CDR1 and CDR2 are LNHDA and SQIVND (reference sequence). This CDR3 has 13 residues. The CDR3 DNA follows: TGTGCCAGTAAGGCACAGGCGTACAATGAGCAGTTCTTC. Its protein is CASKAQAYNEQFF.

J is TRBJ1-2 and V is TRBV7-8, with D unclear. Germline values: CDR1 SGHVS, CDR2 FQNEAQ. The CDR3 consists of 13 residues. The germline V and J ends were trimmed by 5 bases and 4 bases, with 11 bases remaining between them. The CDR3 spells CASSQALIYGYTF. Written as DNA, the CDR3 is TGTGCCAGCAGCCAAGCACTCATCTATGGCTACACCTTC.